This T cell receptor (beta chain) derives from a study of T-cell reconstitution after alpha-beta-depleted transplantation in children (dated by TCRdb to 2016 to 2018). With regard to the full study: T-cell immune reconstitution after TCRalphabeta/CD19-depleted allogeneic hematopoietic cell transplantation in children was quantitatively tracked in the study by means of TCR repertoire profiling.

Details on this clonotype: Its cognate antigen has yet to be identified. Here the CDR3 omits its conserved ending phenylalanine or tryptophan, so a read error is the likely source.

Receptor amplification or capture employed PCR. TCRdb names Illumina HiSeq 2500 as the instrument used. TCR libraries were prepared with molecular barcoding, using unique molecular identifiers to normalize TCRbeta repertoire quantification. TCRdb reanalyzed the raw reads on its own, using fastp at Q25 for trimming and MiXCR for clone calling, and kept in-frame beta chains. One record per CDR3 amino acid sequence lists the most common genes and DNA. In this sample the table shows fewer than 120,000 distinct CDR3 sequences, over 9% of which occur a single time. Around 8.2% of the sample goes to the ten largest clones. A distance of 9 bases separates the germline ends of V and J, which lose 4 bases and 0 bases respectively. Both ends counted, the CDR3 spans 15 residues. Only the CDR3 DNA stays, 45 bases, in frame from base 1. From a lookup of the germline V gene (reference sequence), CDR1 and CDR2 are SEHNR and FQNEAQ.

This clonotype originated in a human donor who donated a stem cell graft to a child with acute lymphoblastic leukemia. The material was PBMCs from the stem cell graft donor, obtained from the stem cell graft. The rearrangement combines TRBV7-9 with TRBJ2-2, with TRBD2 tentatively as D gene (6 bases match). The DNA is as follows: TGTGCCAGCAGCTCCCGGGACTCGAACACCGGGGAGCTGTTTTTG. Its translation is CASSSRDSNTGELFL.